This T cell receptor (beta chain) was captured in a study of neurological immune-mediated disorders. CDR3 size: 17 residues. Germline CDR1 LGHDT, CDR2 YNNKEL (reference sequence). Trimming pared 3 bases from V and 5 bases from J, leaving 19 bases between. This clonotype occurred many times. TCRdb reanalysed the 5' RACE reads using MiXCR and keeps one entry per CDR3 protein. The sample records over 65,000 distinct CDR3 sequences, 2% to 3% being singletons. V usage is TRBV3-1 and J usage is TRBJ2-2; weak D call: TRBD1 (6 bases). The origin of this receptor is a woman aged 30 to 39 with multiple sclerosis. The sequenced sample consisted of PBMCs. The CDR3 DNA is TGTGCCAGCAGCCAGTATCAGGGGCGCAGAAAAACCGGGGAGCTGTTTTTT. This codes for CASSQYQGRRKTGELFF.